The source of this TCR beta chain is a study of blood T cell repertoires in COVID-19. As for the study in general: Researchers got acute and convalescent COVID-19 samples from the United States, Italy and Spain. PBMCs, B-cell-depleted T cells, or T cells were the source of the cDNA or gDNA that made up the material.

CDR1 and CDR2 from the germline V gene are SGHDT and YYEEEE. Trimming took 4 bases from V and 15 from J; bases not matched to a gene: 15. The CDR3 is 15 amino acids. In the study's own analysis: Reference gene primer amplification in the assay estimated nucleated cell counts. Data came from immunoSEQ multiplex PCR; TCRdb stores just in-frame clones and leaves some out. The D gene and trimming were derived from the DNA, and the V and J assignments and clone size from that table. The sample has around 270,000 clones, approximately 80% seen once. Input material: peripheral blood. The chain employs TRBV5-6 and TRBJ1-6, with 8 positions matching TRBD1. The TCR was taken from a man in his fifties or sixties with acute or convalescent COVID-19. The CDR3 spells CASSRTGTGPRRLHF. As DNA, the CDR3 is TGTGCCAGCAGCAGGACCGGGACAGGACCCAGGCGCCTCCACTTT.